The rows below give T cell receptor gamma chains drawn from one sample of a study of Vδ1+ human thymocytes. TCRdb reprocessed the multiplex PCR reads using CATT. The repertoire includes roughly 30,000 gamma-chain clones, 20% to 25% of them detected once, and approximately 1.7% sits in the top ten. The sequenced material came from Vdelta1+ gamma-delta thymocytes from the thymus. These receptors all come from a boy less than two years old who had congenital heart surgery. The CDR3 runs from the conserved cysteine through the conserved F or W. Each record gives: clone size, V gene, J gene, CDR3 DNA, CDR3 protein. Not all rows give a size; the values are once, few, many and, for expanded clones, a class.

size: -
V: TRGV8
J: TRGJP2
DNA: TGTGCCACCTGGCCGAAAACAAGTAGTGATTGGATCAAGACGTTT
CDR3: CATWPKTSSDWIKTF

size: -
V: TRGV8
J: TRGJ1/TRGJ2
DNA: TGTGCCACCTGGGATATAAAGGGATATTATAAGAAACTCTTT
CDR3: CATWDIKGYYKKLF

size: -
V: TRGV5
J: TRGJ1/TRGJ2
DNA: TGTGCCACCTGGTCGGGCAAGAAACTCTTT
CDR3: CATWSGKKLF

size: -
V: TRGV2
J: TRGJ1/TRGJ2
DNA: TGTGCCACCTGGGACGGGCCCTACGCCCAACGTTATTATAAGAAACTCTTT
CDR3: CATWDGPYAQRYYKKLF

size: -
V: TRGV9
J: TRGJ1/TRGJ2
DNA: TGTGCCTTGTGGGAGCCGCCCTCTTATTATAAGAAACTCTTT
CDR3: CALWEPPSYYKKLF

size: few
V: TRGV4
J: TRGJ1/TRGJ2
DNA: TGTGCCACCTGGGATGGGCCCCGTTATAAGAAACTCTTT
CDR3: CATWDGPRYKKLF

size: medium-sized
V: TRGV9
J: TRGJ1/TRGJ2
DNA: TGTGCCTTGTGGGAGGGGCAGAAACTCTTT
CDR3: CALWEGQKLF

size: few
V: TRGV9
J: TRGJ1/TRGJ2
DNA: TGTGCCTTGTGGATGAGGGGGAGCTTGGAACTCTTT
CDR3: CALWMRGSLELF

size: -
V: TRGV5
J: TRGJ1/TRGJ2
DNA: TGTGCCACCTGGGAAATCGGCAAACTCTTT
CDR3: CATWEIGKLF

size: -
V: TRGV9
J: TRGJP
DNA: TGTGCCTTGACCTACCCAGAGTTGGGCAAAAAAATCAAGGTATTT
CDR3: CALTYPELGKKIKVF

size: -
V: TRGV8
J: TRGJ1/TRGJ2
DNA: TGTGCCACCTGGGATAGGTGTTATAAGAAACTCTTT
CDR3: CATWDRCYKKLF

size: -
V: TRGV9
J: TRGJP
DNA: TGTGCCTTGTGGACACAAGAGTTGGGCAAAAAAATCAAGGTATTT
CDR3: CALWTQELGKKIKVF

size: -
V: TRGV9
J: TRGJ1/TRGJ2
DNA: TGTGCCTTGTGGGATGATTATTATTATAAGAAACTCTTT
CDR3: CALWDDYYYKKLF

size: few
V: TRGV3
J: TRGJ1/TRGJ2
DNA: TGTGCCACCTGGGACAGGCAACTGAATTATTATAAGAAACTCTTT
CDR3: CATWDRQLNYYKKLF

size: -
V: TRGV9
J: TRGJ1/TRGJ2
DNA: TGTGCCTTGTGGGAGGGCTTTCGTTATTATAAGAAACTCTTT
CDR3: CALWEGFRYYKKLF

size: -
V: TRGV2
J: TRGJ1/TRGJ2
DNA: TGTGCCACCTGGGACGTGCCTACAATTTATTATAAGAAACTCTTT
CDR3: CATWDVPTIYYKKLF

size: few
V: TRGV4
J: TRGJP1
DNA: TGTGCCACCTGGGATGGGCTCAACTTGAGTCGGTTCAAGATATTT
CDR3: CATWDGLNLSRFKIF

size: few
V: TRGV8
J: TRGJP2
DNA: TGTGCCACCTGGGGGCGCCGTGATTGGATCAAGACGTTT
CDR3: CATWGRRDWIKTF

size: few
V: TRGV2
J: TRGJ1/TRGJ2
DNA: TGTGCCACCTGGGGCTCCAATTATTATAAGAAACTCTTT
CDR3: CATWGSNYYKKLF

size: few
V: TRGV4
J: TRGJ1/TRGJ2
DNA: TGTGCCACCTGGGATGGGCGACTTTATAAGAAACTCTTT
CDR3: CATWDGRLYKKLF